This T cell receptor (beta chain) was captured by sequencing in a study of T cells during gluten challenge in celiac disease (dated by TCRdb to about 2017). Notes on the research overall: Paired single-cell TCR sequencing was performed for several challenge participants showing a significant rise in HLA-DQ:gluten tetramer-binding T cells. On the Illumina MiSeq, paired-end 250 bp sequencing was performed for single-cell libraries and paired-end 300 bp sequencing was performed for bulk libraries. Blood was collected at baseline, day 6 and day 14 of the challenge, and duodenal biopsies at baseline and day 14.

Trimmed from V: 0 bases; trimmed from J: 4 bases; junction bases lacking a gene match: 5. According to the germline V gene, CDR1 reads SGDLS and CDR2 reads YYNGEE. The CDR3 has 15 amino acids, counting the end cysteine and phenylalanine. CDR3 DNA is the only sequence kept; it has 45 bases, read in frame from the first base. This clonotype is classified as hyperexpanded (1% or more). Per-base quality was not reported, and no clone a single base away is much larger than it. Receptor libraries were prepared by single-cell sequencing. The listed sequencing device is Illumina MiSeq. Three nested PCRs with multiplexed primers covering all TRA and TRB V genes were used to amplify paired single-cell TCR-alpha and TCR-beta sequences. The paper's processing steps were these. Reads were preprocessed with selected pRESTO steps, and V, D, J genes and CDR3 junctions were assigned with IMGT/HighV-QUEST. Single cells were kept only if valid singletons with at most three chains, each supported by 100 or more reads. A clonotype was defined by identical paired TCR-alpha/beta nucleotide sequences, and sharing across patients of only around 0.21% pointed to negligible cross-contamination. In samples containing more than 20 cells, repertoire diversity was estimated using a Shannon index corrected for undersampling. In-frame beta chains were kept once TCRdb had trimmed the public reads at Q25 with fastp and called clones with MiXCR. Each CDR3 protein gets just one entry, which takes the most common genes and DNA from the rows behind it. TCRdb assigned the V and J calls; the authors' analysis was not used. The sample has some 200 distinct CDR3 sequences on record, 35% to 50% of them singletons. The leading ten clones occupy roughly 60% of the sample.

Blood cells were gated as tetramer-binding CD4+ effector-memory gut-homing T cells defined as CD3+, CD45RA-, CD62L- and integrin beta7+, with lineage markers excluded. Patients with treated celiac disease who followed a gluten-free diet went through a 14-day oral dietary gluten challenge so that recall of gluten-specific T cells could be studied. Sorting was performed on an Aria II cell sorter as single cells, and bulk sorting was additionally performed when tetramer-positive cells were relatively numerous. Before staining, peripheral blood mononuclear cells were isolated using Ficoll density gradient centrifugation and then cryopreserved. Before tetramer-binding CD4+ T cells were sorted, thawed cells were stained with a pool of PE-conjugated HLA-DQ:gluten tetramers presenting immunodominant gluten epitopes. Blood samples underwent tetramer-based enrichment after HLA-DQ:gluten tetramer staining.

The full study reports these points: Across 6 to 8 patients, roughly 12-44% of single-cell TCR-alpha/beta clonotypes at the latest time point were also present at baseline; bulk data gave roughly 52-55%. Clonal expansion rose on day 6, as shown by reduced sample-corrected Shannon diversity of circulating gluten-specific T cells. Gluten-specific T cells in the circulation reached a peak on day 6, and the day-6 repertoire appeared to be made up largely of expanded preexisting memory clonotypes.

The TCR sequence derives from a male donor with celiac disease. The sequences come from gluten-specific CD4+ T cells sorted from blood using tetramers, collected at baseline or on day 6, 14 or 28 of gluten challenge (not recorded which). Recombination linked TRBV9 to TRBJ2-3; 7 nucleotides in the junction match TRBD2. The nucleotides are TGTGCCAGCAGCGTAGTGCCGGGAGGACCAGATACGCAGTATTTT. It encodes CASSVVPGGPDTQYF.